This entry lists 8 T cell receptor beta chains sequenced from one sample in a study of cytomegalovirus exposure and HLA in healthy donors. A multiplex PCR was run with 60 Vbeta primers and 13 Jbeta primers. Here immunoSEQ multiplex PCR was the method, and the copy in TCRdb shows in-frame clones only, minus some. The table shows some 140,000 clones, with approximately 77% occurring only once. Specimen: PBMCs. These receptors all come from a man aged 25 to 45 in good health and CMV-seronegative.

This clone has just a few counts. The J gene is TRBJ2-7, the V gene TRBV6-1, with D possibly matching TRBD1 (6 bases). V shed 6 bases and J shed 2 bases, with 11 bases lying between them. This CDR3 spans 13 amino acids. Germline CDR1 is MNHNS and CDR2 is SASEGT. The CDR3 coding sequence is TGTGCCAGCAGGGAGGACAGAGCCTACGAGCAGTACTTC. This sequence encodes CASREDRAYEQYF.

The genes are TRBV30 and TRBJ2-7; TRBD1 is a possible D gene (5 bases). This CDR3 is 13 amino acids long. Trimming left V 4 bases short and J 2 bases short, with 12 bases between. Germline-derived CDR1 and CDR2 are GTSNPN and SVGIG (reference sequence). The CDR3 loop reads CAWNFAGTYEQYF. The CDR3 coding sequence is TGTGCCTGGAATTTTGCAGGGACCTACGAGCAGTACTTC.

V usage is TRBV11-2 and J usage is TRBJ2-1; 10 nucleotides line up with TRBD2. With 5 bases clipped from V and 4 bases from J, the junction kept 8 bases outside the gene matches. Germline loops: CDR1 SGHAT, CDR2 FQNNGV. This CDR3 region has 16 residues. The DNA of the CDR3 is TGTGCCAGCAGCCTCTCCGGGACTAGCGTGTACAATGAGCAGTTCTTC. Translating it yields CASSLSGTSVYNEQFF.

V is TRBV7-9 and J is TRBJ1-2; possible D gene TRBD1, 5 bases. Germline V CDR1 and CDR2: SEHNR, FQNEAQ (reference sequence). Trimming left V 7 bases short and J 11 bases short, with 17 bases between. The CDR3 spans 12 residues. CDR3 coding DNA: TGTGCCAGCAACACTGCAGGGATAGGATACACCTTC. This gives the protein CASNTAGIGYTF.

The rearrangement joins TRBV5-1 to TRBJ2-3, with 11 nucleotides matching TRBD2. After removal of 3 bases from V and 0 bases from J, the junction contained 9 bases not matched to a gene. Germline CDR1 and CDR2: SGHRS and YFSETQ. This CDR3 has 18 residues. The CDR3 loop reads CASSWRGLAEISTDTQYF. CDR3 sequence (DNA): TGCGCCAGCAGCTGGAGGGGACTAGCGGAAATCAGCACAGATACGCAGTATTTT.

The V call is TRBV4-1, the J call TRBJ2-7; TRBD1 might be the D (6 bases). This CDR3 comprises 16 residues. Trimming took 1 base from V and 4 from J, leaving 17 bases between them. Per germline, CDR1 MGHRA and CDR2 YSYEKL. The CDR3 protein is CASSQVGTGQRYEQYF. As DNA, the CDR3 is TGCGCCAGCAGCCAAGTCGGTACAGGGCAAAGGTACGAGCAGTACTTC.

The chain is built from TRBV6-6 and TRBJ2-1; D not resolved. This CDR3 region has 12 residues. Germline lookup yields CDR1 MNHNY and CDR2 SVGAGI (reference sequence). Trimming removed 6 bases from V and 9 bases from J, with 12 bases in between. DNA for the CDR3: TGTGCCAGCAGACCATTAGACACTGAGCAGTTCTTC. As protein: CASRPLDTEQFF.

The chain is built from TRBV7-2 and TRBJ2-3; 13 positions match TRBD2. From germline, CDR1 is SGHTA and CDR2 FQGNSA. CDR3 length: 16 amino acids. V shed 6 bases and J 3 bases; nucleotides not matched to a gene: 6. The CDR3 sequence: CASSNRTSGRTDTQYF. CDR3 in DNA: TGTGCCAGCAGTAACAGGACTAGCGGGAGAACAGATACGCAGTATTTT.